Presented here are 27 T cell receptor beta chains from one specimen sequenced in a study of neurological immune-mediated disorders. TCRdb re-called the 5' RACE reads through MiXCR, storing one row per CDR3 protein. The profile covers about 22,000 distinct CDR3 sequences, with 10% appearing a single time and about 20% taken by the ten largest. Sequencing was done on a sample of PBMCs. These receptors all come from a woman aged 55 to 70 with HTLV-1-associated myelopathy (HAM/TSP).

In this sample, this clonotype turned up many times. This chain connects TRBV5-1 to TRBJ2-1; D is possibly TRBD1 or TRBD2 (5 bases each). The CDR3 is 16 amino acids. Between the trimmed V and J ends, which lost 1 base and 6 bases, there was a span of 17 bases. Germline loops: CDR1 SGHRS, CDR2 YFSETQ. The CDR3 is CASSLRQGPGGNEQFF. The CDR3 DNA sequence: TGCGCCAGCAGCTTGAGGCAGGGACCCGGAGGCAATGAGCAGTTCTTC.

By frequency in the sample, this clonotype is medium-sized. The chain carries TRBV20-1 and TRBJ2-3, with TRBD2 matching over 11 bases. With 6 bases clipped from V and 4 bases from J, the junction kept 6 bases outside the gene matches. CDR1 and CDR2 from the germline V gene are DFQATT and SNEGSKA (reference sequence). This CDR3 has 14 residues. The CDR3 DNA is TGCAGTGCGATAGCGGGGGGGTCTGCAGATACGCAGTATTTT. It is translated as CSAIAGGSADTQYF.

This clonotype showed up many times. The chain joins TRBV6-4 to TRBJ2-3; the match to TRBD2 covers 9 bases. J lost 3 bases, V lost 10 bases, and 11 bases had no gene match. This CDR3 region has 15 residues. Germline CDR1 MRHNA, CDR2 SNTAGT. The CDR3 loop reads CAMLGTSGCTDTQYF. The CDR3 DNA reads TGTGCCATGTTGGGTACTAGCGGGTGTACAGATACGCAGTATTTT.

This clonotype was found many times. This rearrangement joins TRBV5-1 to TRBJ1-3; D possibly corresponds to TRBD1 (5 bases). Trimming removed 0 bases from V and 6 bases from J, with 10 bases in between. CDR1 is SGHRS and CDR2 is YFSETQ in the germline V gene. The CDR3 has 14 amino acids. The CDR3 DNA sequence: TGCGCCAGCAGCTTGGCAGGGTTTGAAAACACCATATATTTT. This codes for CASSLAGFENTIYF.

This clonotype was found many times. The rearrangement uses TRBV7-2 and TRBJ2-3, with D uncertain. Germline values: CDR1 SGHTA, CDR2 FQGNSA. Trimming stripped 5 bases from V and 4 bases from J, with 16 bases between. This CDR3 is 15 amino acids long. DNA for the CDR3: TGTGCCAGCAGCCCCGGATGGGGTGAGTCAGATACGCAGTATTTT. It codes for CASSPGWGESDTQYF.

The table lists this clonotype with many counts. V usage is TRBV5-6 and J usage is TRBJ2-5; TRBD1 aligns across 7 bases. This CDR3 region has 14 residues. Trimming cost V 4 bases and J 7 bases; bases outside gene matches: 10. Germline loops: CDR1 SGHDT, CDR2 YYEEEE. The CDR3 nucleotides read TGTGCCAGCAGCCTCGGGACAGTTCGATGGACCCAGTACTTC. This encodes CASSLGTVRWTQYF.

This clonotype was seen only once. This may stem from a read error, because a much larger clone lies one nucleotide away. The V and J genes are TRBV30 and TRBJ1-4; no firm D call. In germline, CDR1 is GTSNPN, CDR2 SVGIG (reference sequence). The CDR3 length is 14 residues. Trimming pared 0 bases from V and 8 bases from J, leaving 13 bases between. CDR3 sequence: CAWSVESGREKLFF. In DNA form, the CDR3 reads TGTGCCTGGAGTGTAGAGAGTGGCCGGGAAAAACTGTTTTTT. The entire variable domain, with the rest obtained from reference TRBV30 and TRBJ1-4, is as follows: SQTIHQWPATLVQPVGSPLSLECTVEGTSNPNLYWYRQAAGRGLQLLFYSVGIGQISSEVPQNLSASRPQDRQFILSSKKLLLSDSGFYLCAWSVESGREKLFFGSGTQLSVL.

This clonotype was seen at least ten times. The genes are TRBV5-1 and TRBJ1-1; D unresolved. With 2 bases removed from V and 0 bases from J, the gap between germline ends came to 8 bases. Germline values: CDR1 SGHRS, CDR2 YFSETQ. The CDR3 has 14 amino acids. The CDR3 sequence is CASSLQSMNTEAFF. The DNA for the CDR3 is TGCGCCAGCAGCTTACAGAGTATGAACACTGAAGCTTTCTTT.

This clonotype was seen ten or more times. CDR3 bases: TGCAGTGCTAGAGATGCGGGGGGGCCTATTGAGCAGTACTTC. Translation: CSARDAGGPIEQYF. This rearrangement joins TRBV20-1 to TRBJ2-7, with 9 bases that match TRBD2. This CDR3 spans 14 amino acids. CDR1 DFQATT and CDR2 SNEGSKA come from the germline V gene (reference sequence). J gave up 7 bases and V 0 bases, and 7 bases lay outside the gene matches.

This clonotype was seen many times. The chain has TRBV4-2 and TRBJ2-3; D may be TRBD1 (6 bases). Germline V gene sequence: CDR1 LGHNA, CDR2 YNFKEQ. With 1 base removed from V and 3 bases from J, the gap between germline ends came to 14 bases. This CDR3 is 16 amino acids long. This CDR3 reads CASSQAQGSGTDTQYF. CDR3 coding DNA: TGTGCCAGCAGCCAAGCCCAGGGGTCGGGAACAGATACGCAGTATTTT.

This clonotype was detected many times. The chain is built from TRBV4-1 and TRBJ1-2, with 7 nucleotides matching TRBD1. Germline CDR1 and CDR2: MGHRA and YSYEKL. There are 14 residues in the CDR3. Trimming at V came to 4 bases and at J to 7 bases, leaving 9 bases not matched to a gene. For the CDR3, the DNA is TGCGCCAGCAGCCTATCAGACAGGGCGCGTGGCTACACCTTC. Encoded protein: CASSLSDRARGYTF.

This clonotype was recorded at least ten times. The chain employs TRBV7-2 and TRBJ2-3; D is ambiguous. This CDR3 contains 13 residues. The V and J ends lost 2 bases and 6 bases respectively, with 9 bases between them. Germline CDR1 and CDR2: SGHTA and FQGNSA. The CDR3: CASSLNSADTQYF. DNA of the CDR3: TGTGCCAGCAGCTTAAATTCCGCGGATACGCAGTATTTT.

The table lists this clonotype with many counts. The CDR3 protein is CASSFQAGGPVGTQYF. The CDR3 region has the DNA TGTGCCAGCAGCTTCCAAGCGGGGGGGCCGGTCGGCACGCAGTATTTT. The V and J genes are TRBV12-3 or TRBV12-4 and TRBJ2-3, with TRBD2 identical over 10 bases. J gave up 9 bases and V 6 bases, and 15 bases lay outside the gene matches. This CDR3 is built from 16 residues.

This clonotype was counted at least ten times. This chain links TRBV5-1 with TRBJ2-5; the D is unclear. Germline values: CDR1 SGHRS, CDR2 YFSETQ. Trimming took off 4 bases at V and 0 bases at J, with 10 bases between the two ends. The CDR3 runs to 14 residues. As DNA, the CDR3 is TGCGCCAGCAGCCAATTACAGTACCAAGAGACCCAGTACTTC. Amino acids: CASSQLQYQETQYF.

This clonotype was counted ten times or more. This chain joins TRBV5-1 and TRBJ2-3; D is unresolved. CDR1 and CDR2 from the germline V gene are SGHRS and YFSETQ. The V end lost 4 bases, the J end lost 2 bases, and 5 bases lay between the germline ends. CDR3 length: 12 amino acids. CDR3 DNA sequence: TGCGCCAGCAGCCCTAACACAGATACGCAGTATTTT. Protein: CASSPNTDTQYF.

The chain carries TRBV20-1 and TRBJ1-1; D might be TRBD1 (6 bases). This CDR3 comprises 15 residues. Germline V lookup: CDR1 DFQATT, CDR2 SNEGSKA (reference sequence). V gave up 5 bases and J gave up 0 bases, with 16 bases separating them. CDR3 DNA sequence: TGCAGTGCTGGCCTCGGGGGGGCGATGAACACTGAAGCTTTCTTT. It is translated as CSAGLGGAMNTEAFF.

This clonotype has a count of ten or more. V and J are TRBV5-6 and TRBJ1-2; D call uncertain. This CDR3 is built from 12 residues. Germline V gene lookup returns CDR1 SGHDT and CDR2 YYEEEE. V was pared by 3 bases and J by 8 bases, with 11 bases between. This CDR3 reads CASSWGGVGYTF. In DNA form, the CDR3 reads TGTGCCAGCAGCTGGGGTGGAGTCGGCTACACCTTC.

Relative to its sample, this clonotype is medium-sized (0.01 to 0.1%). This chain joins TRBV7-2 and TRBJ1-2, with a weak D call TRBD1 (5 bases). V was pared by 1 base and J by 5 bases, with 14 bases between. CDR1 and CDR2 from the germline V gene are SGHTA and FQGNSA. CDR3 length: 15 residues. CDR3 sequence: CASSLGPGEQYGYTF. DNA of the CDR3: TGTGCCAGCAGCTTAGGACCGGGGGAACAGTATGGCTACACCTTC.

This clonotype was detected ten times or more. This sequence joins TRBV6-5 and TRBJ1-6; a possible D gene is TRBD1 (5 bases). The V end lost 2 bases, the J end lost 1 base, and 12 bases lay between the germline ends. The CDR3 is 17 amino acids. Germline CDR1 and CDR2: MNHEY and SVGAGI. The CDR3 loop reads CASSYDQGGSYNSPLHF. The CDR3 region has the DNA TGTGCCAGCAGTTACGACCAGGGAGGATCCTATAATTCACCCCTCCACTTT.

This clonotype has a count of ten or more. The CDR3 DNA reads as TGCAGTGCTAGTGGAGCGGGGGGGCCCGGTAGCACAGATACGCAGTATTTT. Translation gives CSASGAGGPGSTDTQYF. The rearrangement joins TRBV20-1 to TRBJ2-3, with TRBD2 matching 10 bases. With V trimmed by 3 bases and J by 0 bases, 9 bases remained unmatched. The CDR3 covers 17 residues. Germline V lookup: CDR1 DFQATT, CDR2 SNEGSKA (reference sequence).

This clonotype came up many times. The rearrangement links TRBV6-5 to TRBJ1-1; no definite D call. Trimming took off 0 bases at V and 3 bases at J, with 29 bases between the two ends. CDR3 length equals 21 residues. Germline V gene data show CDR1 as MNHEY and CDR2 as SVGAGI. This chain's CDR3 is CASSYSKVPGRLPLSYTEAFF. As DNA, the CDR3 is TGTGCCAGCAGTTACTCGAAGGTGCCGGGCCGGTTGCCCTTGAGCTACACTGAAGCTTTCTTT.

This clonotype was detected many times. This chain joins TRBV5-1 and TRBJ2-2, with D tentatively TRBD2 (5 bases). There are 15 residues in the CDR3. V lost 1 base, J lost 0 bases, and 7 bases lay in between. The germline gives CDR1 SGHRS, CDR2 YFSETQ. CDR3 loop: CASSLSGSNTGELFF. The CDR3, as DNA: TGCGCCAGCAGCTTGTCGGGGTCGAACACCGGGGAGCTGTTTTTT.

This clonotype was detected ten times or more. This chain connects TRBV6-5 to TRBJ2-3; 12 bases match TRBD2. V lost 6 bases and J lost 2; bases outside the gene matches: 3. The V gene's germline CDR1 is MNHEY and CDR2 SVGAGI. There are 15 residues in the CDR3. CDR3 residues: CASRTSGGVTDTQYF. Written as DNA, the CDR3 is TGTGCCAGCAGGACTAGCGGGGGAGTCACAGATACGCAGTATTTT.

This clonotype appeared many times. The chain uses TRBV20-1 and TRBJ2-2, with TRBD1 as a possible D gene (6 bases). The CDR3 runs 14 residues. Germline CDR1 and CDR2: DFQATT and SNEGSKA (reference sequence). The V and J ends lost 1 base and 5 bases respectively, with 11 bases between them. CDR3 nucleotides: TGCAGTGCTAGAGCTGGGGGCAATACCGGGGAGCTGTTTTTT. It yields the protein CSARAGGNTGELFF.

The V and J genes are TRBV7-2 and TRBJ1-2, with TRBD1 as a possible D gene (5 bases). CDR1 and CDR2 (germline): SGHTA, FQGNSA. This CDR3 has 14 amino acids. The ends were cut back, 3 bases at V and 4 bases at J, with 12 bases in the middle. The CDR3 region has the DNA TGTGCCAGCAGCTTTTCCAGGGAGAGCTATGGCTACACCTTC. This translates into CASSFSRESYGYTF.

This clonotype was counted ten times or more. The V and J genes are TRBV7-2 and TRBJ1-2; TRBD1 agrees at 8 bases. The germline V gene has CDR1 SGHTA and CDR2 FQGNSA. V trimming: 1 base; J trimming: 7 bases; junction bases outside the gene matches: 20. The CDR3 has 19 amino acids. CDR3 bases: TGTGCCAGCAGCTTAGTGGGCCAGGCCACAGGGGGGAGGTTTGGTGGCTACACCTTC. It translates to CASSLVGQATGGRFGGYTF.

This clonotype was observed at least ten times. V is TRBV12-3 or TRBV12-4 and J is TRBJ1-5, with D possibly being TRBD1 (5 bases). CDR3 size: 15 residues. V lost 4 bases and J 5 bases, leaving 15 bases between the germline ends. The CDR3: CASSSSGTLDQPQHF. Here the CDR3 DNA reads TGTGCCAGCAGTTCCTCCGGGACTCTCGATCAGCCCCAGCATTTT.